This TCR beta chain was retrieved from a study of CD4 and CD8 cells across lung adenocarcinoma regions. Trimming pared 4 bases from V and 2 bases from J, leaving 9 bases between. Germline lookup yields CDR1 KGHDR and CDR2 SFDVKD. The CDR3 length is 14 residues. One entry per CDR3 protein results from TCRdb running MiXCR on the PCR reads. The sample contains around 10,000 distinct CDR3 sequences, over 45% of which appear only once. The patients had localized lung adenocarcinoma, a non-small cell subtype. The clonotype comes from a male donor with lung adenocarcinoma. The CD4 and CD8 labels of this study may be unreliable. V usage is TRBV24-1 and J usage is TRBJ2-3; no clear D. Material: CD8+ T cells from the margin of a lung tumor. CDR3 sequence: CATSDSGFTDTQYF. The CDR3 DNA reads TGTGCCACCAGTGACTCCGGCTTCACAGATACGCAGTATTTT.